Listed below are T cell receptor beta chains from one sample, sequenced in a study of blood T cell repertoires in COVID-19. Measured with immunoSEQ multiplex PCR; TCRdb has only the in-frame clones, and not every one. The sample yields approximately 180,000 clones, about 90% seen once. Material for sequencing was peripheral blood. Receptors were obtained from a man aged 40-49 years with active or convalescent COVID-19. The CDR3 runs from the conserved cysteine through the conserved F or W. D genes are given only for firm matches. Rows may omit the clone size; those that give it use once, few, many or a size class.

j_call d_call v_call clone_size cdr3_aa cdr3_nt
TRBJ2-3 TRBD1 TRBV7-9 NA CASSGDRGDRDTQYF TGTGCCAGCAGCGGGGACAGGGGTGACCGGGATACGCAGTATTTT
TRBJ1-5 NA TRBV30 NA CAWGLGGPGRNQPQHF TGTGCCTGGGGCTTGGGAGGACCAGGGCGAAATCAGCCCCAGCATTTT
TRBJ2-5 NA TRBV21-1 NA CASSKEYAGSQETQYF TGTGCCAGCAGCAAAGAGTACGCGGGGTCCCAAGAGACCCAGTACTTC
TRBJ2-3 TRBD2 TRBV9 NA CASSVYPSLAGGTDTQYF TGTGCCAGCAGCGTATACCCCTCCCTAGCGGGGGGCACAGATACGCAGTATTTT
TRBJ1-2 TRBD1 TRBV6-6 few CASSYSSGGNGYTF TGTGCCAGCAGTTACTCTTCAGGGGGAAATGGCTACACCTTC
TRBJ2-2 TRBD1 TRBV7-3 NA CASSTPGTGGTGELFF TGTGCCAGCAGCACCCCCGGGACAGGGGGCACCGGGGAGCTGTTTTTT
TRBJ1-6 NA TRBV6-5 NA CASSYGGPGYNSPLHF TGTGCCAGCAGTTACGGGGGCCCTGGGTATAATTCACCCCTCCACTTT
TRBJ2-1 NA TRBV9 many CASSVSPGSNEQFF TGTGCCAGCAGCGTATCACCGGGGTCCAATGAGCAGTTCTTC
TRBJ1-2 NA TRBV7-8 NA CASSLARTRDFGYTF TGTGCCAGCAGCTTAGCGAGAACTCGTGATTTTGGCTACACCTTC
TRBJ1-1 NA TRBV6-6 NA CASTPDRYTEAFF TGTGCCAGCACCCCGGACAGATACACTGAAGCTTTCTTT
TRBJ1-4 TRBD1 TRBV9 once CASSVAPMSGGNEKLFF TGTGCCAGCAGCGTAGCTCCAATGTCAGGGGGTAATGAAAAACTGTTTTTT
TRBJ1-6 TRBD1 TRBV9 NA CASSVRGTANNDSPLHF TGTGCCAGCAGCGTAAGGGGGACAGCAAATAACGATTCACCCCTCCACTTT
TRBJ1-2 NA TRBV9 few CASSVIEGVGYTF TGTGCCAGCAGCGTTATTGAGGGGGTTGGCTACACCTTC
TRBJ1-6 NA TRBV30 NA CAWSRGESSYNSPLHF TGTGCCTGGAGCAGGGGTGAGAGCTCCTATAATTCACCCCTCCACTTT
TRBJ1-2 NA TRBV30 once CAWSVQWQDGYTF TGTGCCTGGAGTGTACAGTGGCAGGATGGCTACACCTTC
TRBJ2-5 NA TRBV6-2/TRBV6-3 NA CASSYMIGGQETQYF TGTGCCAGCAGTTACATGATCGGGGGACAAGAGACCCAGTACTTC
TRBJ2-7 TRBD1 TRBV4-3 NA CASSQDRTGVYEQYF TGCGCCAGCAGCCAAGATCGAACAGGGGTCTACGAGCAGTACTTC
TRBJ1-2 NA TRBV29-1 NA CSVDDSYGYTF TGCAGCGTCGATGACAGCTATGGCTACACCTTC